A single sample is the source of the 13 T cell receptor beta chains below, sequenced in a study of spatial heterogeneity in lung cancer. The sample's time point: sample taken at primary tumor resection. Unsorted whole RNA of tumor, nontumor lung or frozen PBMC was sequenced. TCRdb used MiXCR to reprocess the 5' RACE reads, holding one entry per CDR3 protein. There are about 56,000 distinct CDR3 sequences in the sample; less than 10% occur only once, and roughly 16% lies in the top ten. The sequenced sample was PBMCs, obtained at surgery. These receptors came from a female donor with early-stage non-small cell lung cancer.

This clonotype was counted at least ten times. The genes are TRBV6-5 and TRBJ1-4; no definite D call. V was clipped by 1 base and J by 5 bases, with 5 bases between them. The germline CDR1 and CDR2 sequences are MNHEY and SVGAGI. This CDR3 region has 13 residues. In DNA, the CDR3 is TGTGCCAGCAGTTACTTAGGGAATGAAAAACTGTTTTTT. Translation: CASSYLGNEKLFF.

This clonotype has more than one count but fewer than ten. This CDR3 reads CASSGRQVPTEAFF. DNA of the CDR3: TGTGCCAGCAGCGGGCGACAGGTCCCCACTGAAGCTTTCTTT. The chain recombines TRBV7-2 with TRBJ1-1, with D possibly TRBD1 on 6 matching bases. Trimming shortened V by 5 bases and J by 4 bases, and 14 bases separated the two germline ends. The germline CDR1 and CDR2 sequences are SGHTA and FQGNSA. The CDR3 contains 14 residues.

This chain uses TRBV6-1 with TRBJ1-5, with 7 nucleotides matching TRBD1. This CDR3 contains 15 residues. The germline V gene has CDR1 MNHNS and CDR2 SASEGT. V trimming: 4 bases; J trimming: 3 bases; junction bases outside the gene matches: 6. This CDR3 is CASSAGQAVNQPQHF. In DNA, the CDR3 is TGTGCCAGCAGTGCTGGACAGGCGGTCAATCAGCCCCAGCATTTT.

The rearrangement joins TRBV9 to TRBJ2-5; maybe TRBD1 (6 bases). The V end lost 4 bases, the J end lost 3 bases, and 13 bases lay between the germline ends. Germline loops: CDR1 SGDLS, CDR2 YYNGEE. This CDR3 has 14 amino acids. The CDR3 loop reads CASSKGRGEETQYF. The CDR3 DNA is TGTGCCAGCAGCAAAGGCAGGGGCGAAGAGACCCAGTACTTC.

V gene TRBV19 combines with J gene TRBJ2-1; 15 nucleotides agree with TRBD2. V was clipped by 5 bases and J by 0 bases; unmatched bases: 14. The CDR3 has 21 residues. Germline CDR1 and CDR2: LNHDA and SQIVND (reference sequence). This chain's CDR3 is CASSPRGLAGGQTSSYNEQFF. The CDR3, as DNA: TGTGCCAGTAGTCCAAGGGGACTAGCGGGAGGCCAGACAAGCTCCTACAATGAGCAGTTCTTC. Complete variable domain (other parts from reference TRBV19 and TRBJ2-1): DGGITQSPKYLFRKEGQNVTLSCEQNLNHDAMYWYRQDPGQGLRLIYYSQIVNDFQKGDIAEGYSVSREKKESFPLTVTSAQKNPTAFYLCASSPRGLAGGQTSSYNEQFFGPGTRLTVL.

In this sample, this clonotype turned up a few times. This chain joins TRBV24-1 and TRBJ1-4; D is possibly TRBD1 (5 bases). From germline, CDR1 is KGHDR and CDR2 SFDVKD. This CDR3 region has 15 residues. V gave up 4 bases and J gave up 7 bases, with 15 bases separating them. CDR3 in amino acids: CATSDPGKGSEKLFF. The CDR3 DNA reads TGTGCCACCAGTGACCCCGGAAAGGGGAGTGAAAAACTGTTTTTT.

Ten or more counts support this clonotype. The CDR3 reads CASTQVALSYNEQFF. Here the CDR3 DNA reads TGTGCCAGTACCCAGGTCGCCCTCTCCTACAATGAGCAGTTCTTC. The chain couples TRBV19 to TRBJ2-1; D is unresolved. V was pared by 7 bases and J by 0 bases, with 13 bases between. This CDR3 has 15 residues. Germline values: CDR1 LNHDA, CDR2 SQIVND (reference sequence).

This clonotype was picked up a small number of times. The chain joins TRBV19 to TRBJ2-6; the match to TRBD1 covers 12 bases. This CDR3 spans 16 amino acids. The V gene's germline CDR1 is LNHDA and CDR2 SQIVND (reference sequence). Germline trimming cut 10 bases from V and 4 bases from J; bases unmatched to any gene: 8. CDR3 DNA sequence: TGTGCCACCGGGGACAGGGGGCCGATCGGGGCCAACGTCCTGACTTTC. Translating it yields CATGDRGPIGANVLTF.

This clonotype was found many times. This sequence joins TRBV5-6 and TRBJ1-1; D remains unclear. This CDR3 contains 12 residues. Trimming shortened V by 0 bases and J by 5 bases, and 5 bases separated the two germline ends. Germline V gene data show CDR1 as SGHDT and CDR2 as YYEEEE. The CDR3 DNA sequence: TGTGCCAGCAGCTTGGGACGGACTGAAGCTTTCTTT. It specifies CASSLGRTEAFF.

The chain is built from TRBV5-1 and TRBJ2-7, with 7 bases lining up with TRBD2. Germline-derived CDR1 and CDR2 are SGHRS and YFSETQ. The CDR3 has 13 residues. V trimming: 4 bases; J trimming: 1 base; junction bases outside the gene matches: 2. For the CDR3, the DNA is TGCGCCAGCAGCCTACTAGCGTCCTACGAGCAGTACTTC. The encoded protein is CASSLLASYEQYF.

This chain links TRBV27 with TRBJ1-5; possible D gene TRBD1, 6 bases. CDR1 is MNHEY, CDR2 SMNVEV, per germline (reference sequence). V dropped 4 bases and J dropped 0 bases, with 13 bases sitting between them. The CDR3 sequence is 16 residues long. Written as DNA, the CDR3 is TGTGCCAGCAGTTCCTCCCAGGGGTATAGCAATCAGCCCCAGCATTTT. Amino acid sequence: CASSSSQGYSNQPQHF.

J is TRBJ1-4 and V is TRBV19, with TRBD1 matching over 7 bases. Per the germline V gene, CDR1 is LNHDA and CDR2 is SQIVND (reference sequence). This CDR3 has 13 amino acids. V shed 6 bases, J shed 6 bases, and the junction held 4 bases outside the gene matches. The CDR3 here is CASSPQGDEKLFF. As DNA, the CDR3 is TGTGCCAGTAGCCCGCAGGGGGATGAAAAACTGTTTTTT.

As to this clonotype: An end of the junction does not agree with germline; a read error may underlie this. The rearrangement joins TRBV6-5 to TRBJ1-1, with D hard to call. The CDR3 length is 12 residues. Germline V lookup: CDR1 MNHEY, CDR2 SVGAGI. CDR3 DNA: TGTGCCAGCAGCCCCGGGCCAACTGGAGCTTTCTTT. This codes for CASSPGPTGAFF.